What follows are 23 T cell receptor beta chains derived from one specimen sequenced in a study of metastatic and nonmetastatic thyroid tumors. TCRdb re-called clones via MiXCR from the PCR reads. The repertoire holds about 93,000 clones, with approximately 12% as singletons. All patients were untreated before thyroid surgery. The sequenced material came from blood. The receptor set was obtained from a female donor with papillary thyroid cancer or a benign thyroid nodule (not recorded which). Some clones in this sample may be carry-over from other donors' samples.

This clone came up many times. As DNA, the CDR3 is TGTGCCAGCAGTGAGACTAGCGGGGGCACAGATACGCAGTATTTT. Translating it yields CASSETSGGTDTQYF. This rearrangement joins TRBV6-4 to TRBJ2-3; TRBD2 matches at 11 bases. The germline gives CDR1 MRHNA, CDR2 SNTAGT. The CDR3 spans 15 residues. V dropped 3 bases and J dropped 1; count of bases not matched to a gene: 0.

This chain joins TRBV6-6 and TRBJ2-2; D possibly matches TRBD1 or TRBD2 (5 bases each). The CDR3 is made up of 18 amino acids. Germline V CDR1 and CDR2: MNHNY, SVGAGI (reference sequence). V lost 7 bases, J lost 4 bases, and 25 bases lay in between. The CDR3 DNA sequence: TGTGCCAGCATGGGGGTGCGGCAGGGATGTGTAGGCACCGGGGAGCTGTTTTTT. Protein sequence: CASMGVRQGCVGTGELFF.

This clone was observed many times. Here the CDR3 reads CASSLAGGRAEYEQYF. CDR3 DNA: TGTGCCAGCAGCTTGGCGGGCGGGAGGGCCGAGTACGAGCAGTACTTC. The chain joins TRBV5-4 to TRBJ2-7; TRBD2 matches 9 bases. With 0 bases clipped from V and 4 bases from J, the junction kept 8 bases outside the gene matches. CDR3 length equals 16 residues. Germline V gene data show CDR1 as SGHNT and CDR2 as YYREEE (reference sequence).

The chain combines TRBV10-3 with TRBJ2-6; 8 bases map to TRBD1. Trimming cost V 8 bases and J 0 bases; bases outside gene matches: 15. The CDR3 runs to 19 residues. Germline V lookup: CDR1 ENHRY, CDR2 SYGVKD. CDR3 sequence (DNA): TGTGCCATCGGTCGGGGGACAGGCGCCAGAGGCTCTGGGGCCAACGTCCTGACTTTC. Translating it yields CAIGRGTGARGSGANVLTF.

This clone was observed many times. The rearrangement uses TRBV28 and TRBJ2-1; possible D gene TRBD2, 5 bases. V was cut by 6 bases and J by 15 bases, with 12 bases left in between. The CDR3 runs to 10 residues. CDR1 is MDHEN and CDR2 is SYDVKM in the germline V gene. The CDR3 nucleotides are TGTGCCAGCAGGGCTGAGCGGTGGTTCTTC. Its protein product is CASRAERWFF.

DNA of the CDR3: TGTGCCAGCAGTCCCCAGGGTTTCAATAACTATGGCTACACCTTC. Protein product: CASSPQGFNNYGYTF. This chain uses TRBV28 with TRBJ1-2; D may be TRBD1 (5 bases). The germline V and J ends were trimmed by 5 bases and 1 base, with 14 bases remaining between them. Germline lookup yields CDR1 MDHEN and CDR2 SYDVKM. CDR3 size: 15 residues.

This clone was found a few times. CDR3 in amino acids: CASSARYGRGYTF. DNA of the CDR3: TGTGCCAGCAGTGCCAGATACGGTCGAGGCTACACCTTC. The V and J genes are TRBV12-3 or TRBV12-4 and TRBJ1-2; D gene ambiguous. The CDR3 has 13 amino acids. Trimming stripped 5 bases from V and 8 bases from J, with 15 bases between.

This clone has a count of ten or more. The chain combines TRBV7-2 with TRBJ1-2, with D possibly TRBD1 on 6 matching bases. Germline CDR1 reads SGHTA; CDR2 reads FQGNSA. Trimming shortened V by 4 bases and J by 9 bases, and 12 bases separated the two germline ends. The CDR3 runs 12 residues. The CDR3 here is CASSSQGYSYTF. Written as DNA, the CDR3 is TGTGCCAGCAGCTCCCAGGGGTATAGCTACACCTTC.

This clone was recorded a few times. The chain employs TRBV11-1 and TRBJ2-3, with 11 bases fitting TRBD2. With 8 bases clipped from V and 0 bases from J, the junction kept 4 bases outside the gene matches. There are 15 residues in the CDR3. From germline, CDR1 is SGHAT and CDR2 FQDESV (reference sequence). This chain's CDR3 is CASRGTSGSTDTQYF. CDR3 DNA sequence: TGTGCCAGCCGAGGGACTAGCGGAAGCACAGATACGCAGTATTTT.

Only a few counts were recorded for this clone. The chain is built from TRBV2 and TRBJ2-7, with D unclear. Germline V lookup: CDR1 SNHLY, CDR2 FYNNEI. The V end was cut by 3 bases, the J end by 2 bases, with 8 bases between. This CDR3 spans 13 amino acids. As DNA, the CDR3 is TGTGCCAGCAGTGACGTGGGTACCTACGAGCAGTACTTC. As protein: CASSDVGTYEQYF.

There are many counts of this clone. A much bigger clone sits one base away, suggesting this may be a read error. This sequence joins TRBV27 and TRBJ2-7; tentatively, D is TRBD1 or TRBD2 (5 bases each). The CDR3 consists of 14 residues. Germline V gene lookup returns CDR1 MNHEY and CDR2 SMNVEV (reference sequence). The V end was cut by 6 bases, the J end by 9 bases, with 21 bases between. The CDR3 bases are TGTGCCAGCAGCCGGGTGGGGGAGTTCAACGGGCAGTACTTC. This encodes CASSRVGEFNGQYF.

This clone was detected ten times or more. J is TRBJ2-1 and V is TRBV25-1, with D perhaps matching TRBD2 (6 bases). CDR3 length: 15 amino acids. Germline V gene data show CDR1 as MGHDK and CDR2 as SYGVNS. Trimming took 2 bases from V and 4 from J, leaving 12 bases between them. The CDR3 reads CASSERGTRYNEQFF. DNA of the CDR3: TGTGCCAGCAGTGAACGGGGGACCCGGTACAATGAGCAGTTCTTC.

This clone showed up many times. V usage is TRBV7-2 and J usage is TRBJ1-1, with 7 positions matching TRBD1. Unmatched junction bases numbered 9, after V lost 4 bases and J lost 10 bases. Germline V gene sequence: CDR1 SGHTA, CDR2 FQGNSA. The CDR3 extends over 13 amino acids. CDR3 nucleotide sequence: TGTGCCAGCAGCTACGACAGGGTGGAACGAGCTTTCTTT. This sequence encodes CASSYDRVERAFF.

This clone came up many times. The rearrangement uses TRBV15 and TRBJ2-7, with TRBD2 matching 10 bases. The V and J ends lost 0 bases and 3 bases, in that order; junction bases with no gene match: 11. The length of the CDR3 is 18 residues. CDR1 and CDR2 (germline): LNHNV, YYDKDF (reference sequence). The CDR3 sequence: CATSREAVWLAGVYEQYF. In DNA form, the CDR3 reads TGTGCCACCAGCAGAGAGGCTGTGTGGCTAGCGGGAGTCTACGAGCAGTACTTC.

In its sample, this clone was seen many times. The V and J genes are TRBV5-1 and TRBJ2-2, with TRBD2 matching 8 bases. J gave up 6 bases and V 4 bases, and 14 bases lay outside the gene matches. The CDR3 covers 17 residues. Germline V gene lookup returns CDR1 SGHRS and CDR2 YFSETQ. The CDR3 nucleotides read TGCGCCAGCAGCAACAGAGCGGGAGTCAGTGGTCCCGGGGAGCTGTTTTTT. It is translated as CASSNRAGVSGPGELFF.

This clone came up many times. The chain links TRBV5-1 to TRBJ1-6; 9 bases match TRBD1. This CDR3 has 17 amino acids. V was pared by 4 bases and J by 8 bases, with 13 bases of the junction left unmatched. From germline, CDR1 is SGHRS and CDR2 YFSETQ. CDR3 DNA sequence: TGCGCCAGCAGCACTTACTCTACAGGGGGCGCAGATTCACCCCTCCACTTT. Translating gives CASSTYSTGGADSPLHF.

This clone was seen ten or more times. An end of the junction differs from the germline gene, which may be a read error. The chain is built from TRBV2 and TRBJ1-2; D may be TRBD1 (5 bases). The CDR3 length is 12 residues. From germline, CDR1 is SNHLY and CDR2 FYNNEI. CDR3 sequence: CASSEDSYGYTF. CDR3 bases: TGTGCCAGCAGCGAAGACAGCTATGGCTACACCTTC. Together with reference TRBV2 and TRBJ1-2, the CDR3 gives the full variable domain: EPEVTQTPSHQVTQMGQEVILRCVPISNHLYFYWYRQILGQKVEFLVSFYNNEISEKSEIFDDQFSVERPDGSNFTLKIRSTKLEDSAMYFCASSEDSYGYTFGSGTRLTVV.

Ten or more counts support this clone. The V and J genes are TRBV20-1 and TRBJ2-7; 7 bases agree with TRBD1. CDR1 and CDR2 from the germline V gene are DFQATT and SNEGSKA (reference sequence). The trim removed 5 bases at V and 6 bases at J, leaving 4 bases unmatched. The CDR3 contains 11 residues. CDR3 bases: TGCAGTGCTCGCGAGGGGGCCGAGCAGTACTTC. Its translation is CSAREGAEQYF.

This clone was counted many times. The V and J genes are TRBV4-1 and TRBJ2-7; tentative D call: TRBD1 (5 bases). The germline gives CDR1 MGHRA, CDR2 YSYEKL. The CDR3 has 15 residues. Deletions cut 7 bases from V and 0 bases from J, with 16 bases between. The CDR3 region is CASTVTQVSSYEQYF. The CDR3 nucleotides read TGCGCCAGCACCGTAACACAGGTCAGCTCCTACGAGCAGTACTTC.

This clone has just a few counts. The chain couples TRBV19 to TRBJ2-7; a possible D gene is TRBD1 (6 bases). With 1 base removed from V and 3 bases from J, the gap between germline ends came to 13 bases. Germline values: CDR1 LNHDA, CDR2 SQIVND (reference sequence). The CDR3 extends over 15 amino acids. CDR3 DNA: TGTGCCAGTAGTATAGTGAGGGGGAGTCTCTACGAGCAGTACTTC. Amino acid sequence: CASSIVRGSLYEQYF.

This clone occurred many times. CDR3 DNA: TGTGCCAGCTCACCTGACTCGGAGACCCAGTACTTC. Amino acid sequence: CASSPDSETQYF. V usage is TRBV18 and J usage is TRBJ2-5; no clear D gene. The CDR3 contains 12 residues. V shed 3 bases and J shed 5 bases, with 7 bases lying between them. CDR1 and CDR2 (germline): KGHSH, LQKENI.

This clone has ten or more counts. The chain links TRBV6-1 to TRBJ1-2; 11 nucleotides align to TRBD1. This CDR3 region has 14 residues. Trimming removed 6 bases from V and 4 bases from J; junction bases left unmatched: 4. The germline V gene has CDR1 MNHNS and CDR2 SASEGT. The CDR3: CASRRDRGVYGYTF. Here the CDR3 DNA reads TGTGCCAGCAGGAGGGACAGGGGGGTCTATGGCTACACCTTC.

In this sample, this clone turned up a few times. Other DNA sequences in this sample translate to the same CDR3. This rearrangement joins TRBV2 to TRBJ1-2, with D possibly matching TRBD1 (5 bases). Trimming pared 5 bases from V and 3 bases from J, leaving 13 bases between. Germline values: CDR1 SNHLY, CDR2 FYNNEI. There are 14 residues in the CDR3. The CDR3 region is CASSSRVADYGYTF. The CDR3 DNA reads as TGTGCCAGCAGTTCCAGGGTTGCGGACTATGGCTACACCTTC. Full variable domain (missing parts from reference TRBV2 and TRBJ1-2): EPEVTQTPSHQVTQMGQEVILRCVPISNHLYFYWYRQILGQKVEFLVSFYNNEISEKSEIFDDQFSVERPDGSNFTLKIRSTKLEDSAMYFCASSSRVADYGYTFGSGTRLTVV.